This T cell receptor beta chain was profiled in a study of blood T cell repertoires in COVID-19. Turning to the study itself: COVID-19 samples from acute and convalescent phases originated in the United States, Italy and Spain. PBMCs, B-cell-depleted T cells, or T cells provided the cDNA or gDNA that made up the material.

The V end was cut by 7 bases, the J end by 6 bases, with 9 bases between. CDR1 LNHDA and CDR2 SQIVND come from the germline V gene (reference sequence). This CDR3 is 12 amino acids long. Authors' data handling: Amplifying reference gene primers gave estimates of nucleated cell counts. TCRdb's table, derived via immunoSEQ multiplex PCR, lists solely in-frame clones and lacks some. The DNA gave D and trimming, while V, J and clone size come from that table. This sample has 90,000 to 150,000 clones, with 70% to 80% found just once. The rearrangement uses TRBV19 and TRBJ2-2; D gene unclear. The sequence was collected from a man aged 65 to 79 with acute or convalescent COVID-19. Sequenced sample: peripheral blood. The CDR3 DNA reads as TGTGCCAGTACCTCCCGGGCCGGGGAGCTGTTTTTT. Encoded protein: CASTSRAGELFF.